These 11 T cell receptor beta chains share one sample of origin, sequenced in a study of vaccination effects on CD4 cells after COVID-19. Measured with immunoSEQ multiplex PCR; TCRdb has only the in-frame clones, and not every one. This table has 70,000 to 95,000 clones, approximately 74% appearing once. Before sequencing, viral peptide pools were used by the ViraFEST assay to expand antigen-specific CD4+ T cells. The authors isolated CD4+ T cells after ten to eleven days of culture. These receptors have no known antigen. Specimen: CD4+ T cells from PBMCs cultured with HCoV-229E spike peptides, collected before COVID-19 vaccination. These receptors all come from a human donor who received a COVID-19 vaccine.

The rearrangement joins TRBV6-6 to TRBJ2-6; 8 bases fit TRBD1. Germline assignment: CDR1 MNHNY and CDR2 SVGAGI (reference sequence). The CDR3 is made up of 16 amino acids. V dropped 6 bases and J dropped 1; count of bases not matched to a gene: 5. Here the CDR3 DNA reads TGTGCCAGCAGAGTGACAGGGGCGTCTGGGGCCAACGTCCTGACTTTC. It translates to CASRVTGASGANVLTF.

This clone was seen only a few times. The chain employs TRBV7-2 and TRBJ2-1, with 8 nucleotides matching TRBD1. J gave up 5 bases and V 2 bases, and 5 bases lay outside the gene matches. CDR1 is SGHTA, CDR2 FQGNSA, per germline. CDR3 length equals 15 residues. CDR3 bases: TGTGCCAGCAGCTTACAGGCAGGGGGCCACAATGAGCAGTTCTTC. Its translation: CASSLQAGGHNEQFF. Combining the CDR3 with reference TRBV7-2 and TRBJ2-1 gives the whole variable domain GAGVSQSPSNKVTEKGKDVELRCDPISGHTALYWYRQSLGQGLEFLIYFQGNSAPDKSGLPSDRFSAERTGGSVSTLTIQRTQQEDSAVYLCASSLQAGGHNEQFFGPGTRLTVL.

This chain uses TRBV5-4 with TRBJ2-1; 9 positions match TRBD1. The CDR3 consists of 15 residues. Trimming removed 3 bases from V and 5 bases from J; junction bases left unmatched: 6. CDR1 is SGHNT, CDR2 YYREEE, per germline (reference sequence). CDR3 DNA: TGTGCCAGCAGCTCCCGGGACAGGGAGAACAATGAGCAGTTCTTC. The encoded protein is CASSSRDRENNEQFF. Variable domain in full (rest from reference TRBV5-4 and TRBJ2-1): ETGVTQSPTHLIKTRGQQVTLRCSSQSGHNTVSWYQQALGQGPQFIFQYYREEENGRGNFPPRFSGLQFPNYSSELNVNALELDDSALYLCASSSRDRENNEQFFGPGTRLTVL.

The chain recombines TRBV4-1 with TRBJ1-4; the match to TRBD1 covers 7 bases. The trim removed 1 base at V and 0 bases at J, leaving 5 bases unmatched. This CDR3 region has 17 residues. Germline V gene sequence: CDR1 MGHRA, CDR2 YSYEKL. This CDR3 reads CASSQGGTAATNEKLFF. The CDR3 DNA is TGCGCCAGCAGCCAAGGAGGGACAGCTGCAACTAATGAAAAACTGTTTTTT.

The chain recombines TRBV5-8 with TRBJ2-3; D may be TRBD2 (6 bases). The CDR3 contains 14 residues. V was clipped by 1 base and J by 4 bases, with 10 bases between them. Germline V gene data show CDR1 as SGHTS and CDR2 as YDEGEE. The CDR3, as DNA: TGTGCCAGCAGCTTGTGGGGGGAGGCAGATACGCAGTATTTT. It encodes CASSLWGEADTQYF. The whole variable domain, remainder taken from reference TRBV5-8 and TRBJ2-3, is EAGVTQSPTHLIKTRGQQATLRCSPISGHTSVYWYQQALGLGLQFLLWYDEGEERNRGNFPPRFSGRQFPNYSSELNVNALELEDSALYLCASSLWGEADTQYFGPGTRLTVL.

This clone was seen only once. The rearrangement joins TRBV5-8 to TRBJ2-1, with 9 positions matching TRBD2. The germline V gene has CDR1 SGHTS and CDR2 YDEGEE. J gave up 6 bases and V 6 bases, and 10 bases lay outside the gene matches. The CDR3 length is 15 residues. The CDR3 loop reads CASTPLAGLSNEQFF. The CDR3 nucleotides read TGTGCCAGCACCCCTCTAGCGGGGCTTAGCAATGAGCAGTTCTTC. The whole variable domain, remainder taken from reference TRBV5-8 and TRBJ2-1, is EAGVTQSPTHLIKTRGQQATLRCSPISGHTSVYWYQQALGLGLQFLLWYDEGEERNRGNFPPRFSGRQFPNYSSELNVNALELEDSALYLCASTPLAGLSNEQFFGPGTRLTVL.

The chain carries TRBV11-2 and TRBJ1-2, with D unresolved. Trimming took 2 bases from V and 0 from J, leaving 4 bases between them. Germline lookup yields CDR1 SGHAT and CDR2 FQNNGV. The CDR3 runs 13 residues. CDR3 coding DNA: TGTGCCAGCAGCTTAAGCCCTAACTATGGCTACACCTTC. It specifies CASSLSPNYGYTF.

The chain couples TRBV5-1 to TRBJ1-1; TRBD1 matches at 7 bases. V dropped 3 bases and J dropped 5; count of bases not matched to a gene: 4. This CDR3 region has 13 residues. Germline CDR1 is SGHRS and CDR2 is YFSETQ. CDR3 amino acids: CASSSTGLTEAFF. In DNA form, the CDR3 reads TGCGCCAGCAGCTCGACAGGGCTTACTGAAGCTTTCTTT.

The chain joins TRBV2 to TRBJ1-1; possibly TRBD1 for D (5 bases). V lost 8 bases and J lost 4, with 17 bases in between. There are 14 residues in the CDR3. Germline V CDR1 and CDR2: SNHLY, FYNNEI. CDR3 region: CASCYWGSSTEAFF. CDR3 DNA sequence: TGTGCCAGCTGCTATTGGGGGTCGTCCACTGAAGCTTTCTTT.

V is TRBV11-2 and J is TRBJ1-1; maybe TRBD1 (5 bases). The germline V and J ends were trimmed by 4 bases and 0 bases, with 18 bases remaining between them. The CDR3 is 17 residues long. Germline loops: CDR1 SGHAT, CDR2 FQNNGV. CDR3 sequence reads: CASSSSSAGSMNTEAFF. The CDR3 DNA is TGTGCCAGCAGCTCGTCGTCGGCAGGGTCCATGAACACTGAAGCTTTCTTT.

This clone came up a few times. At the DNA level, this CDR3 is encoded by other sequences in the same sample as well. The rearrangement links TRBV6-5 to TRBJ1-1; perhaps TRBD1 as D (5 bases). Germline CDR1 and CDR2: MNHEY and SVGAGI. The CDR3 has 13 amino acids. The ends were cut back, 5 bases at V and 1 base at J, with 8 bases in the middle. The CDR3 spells CASSQTANTEAFF. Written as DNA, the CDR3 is TGTGCCAGCAGTCAGACAGCGAACACTGAAGCTTTCTTT.